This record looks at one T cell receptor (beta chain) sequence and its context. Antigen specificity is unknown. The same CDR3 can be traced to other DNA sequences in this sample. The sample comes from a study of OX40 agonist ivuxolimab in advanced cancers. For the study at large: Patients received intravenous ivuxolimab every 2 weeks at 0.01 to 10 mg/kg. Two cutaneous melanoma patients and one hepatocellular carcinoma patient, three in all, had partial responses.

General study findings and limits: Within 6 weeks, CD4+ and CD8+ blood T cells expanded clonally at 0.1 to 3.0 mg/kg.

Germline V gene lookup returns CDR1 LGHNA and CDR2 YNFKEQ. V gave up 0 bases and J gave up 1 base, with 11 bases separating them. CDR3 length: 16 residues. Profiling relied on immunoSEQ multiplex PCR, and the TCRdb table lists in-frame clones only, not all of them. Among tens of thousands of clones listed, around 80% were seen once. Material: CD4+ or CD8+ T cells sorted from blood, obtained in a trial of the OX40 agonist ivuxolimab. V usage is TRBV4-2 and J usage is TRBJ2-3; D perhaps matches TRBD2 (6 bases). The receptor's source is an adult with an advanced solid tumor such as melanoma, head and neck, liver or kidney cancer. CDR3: CASSQDGVAGTDTQYF. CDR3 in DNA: TGTGCCAGCAGCCAAGATGGAGTAGCGGGCACAGATACGCAGTATTTT.